The 30 T cell receptor beta chains given below trace back to one sample, sequenced in a study of T cell responses to AZD1222 COVID-19 vaccine. Profiled with immunoSEQ multiplex PCR; TCRdb holds only in-frame clones, not every one. The repertoire holds 180,000 or so clones, 85% to 95% seen once, with 1.9% in the top ten. Sequenced here: peripheral blood, sampled 28 days after the second AZD1222 dose. Receptors were obtained from an adult who received the AZD1222 COVID-19 vaccine.

The table lists this clone with a count of one. This chain joins TRBV6-6 and TRBJ1-5; 7 bases map to TRBD1. The V gene's germline CDR1 is MNHNY and CDR2 SVGAGI (reference sequence). V dropped 5 bases and J dropped 3; count of bases not matched to a gene: 13. This CDR3 has 17 amino acids. The CDR3 DNA follows: TGTGCCAGCAGTCGAGTTAAAACAGGGGTTGCCAATCAGCCCCAGCATTTT. It codes for CASSRVKTGVANQPQHF.

This chain links TRBV2 with TRBJ2-5; no reliable D call. CDR3 length: 15 amino acids. The germline V gene has CDR1 SNHLY and CDR2 FYNNEI. V lost 4 bases and J lost 5, with 17 bases in between. The CDR3 protein is CASSARTALGETQYF. DNA of the CDR3: TGTGCCAGCAGTGCCCGGACCGCACTGGGGGAGACCCAGTACTTC.

The chain employs TRBV27 and TRBJ2-7; the D gene is possibly TRBD2 (5 bases). The V gene's germline CDR1 is MNHEY and CDR2 SMNVEV (reference sequence). V lost 3 bases and J lost 7, with 19 bases in between. The CDR3 spans 15 residues. DNA for the CDR3: TGTGCCAGCAGTTTTATGACTACACCTCCGCGGGAGCAGTACTTC. Its translation: CASSFMTTPPREQYF.

The chain carries TRBV7-2 and TRBJ2-3; D not resolved. CDR3 length: 11 amino acids. Germline values: CDR1 SGHTA, CDR2 FQGNSA. Trimming removed 5 bases at V and 6 bases at J, with 6 bases between. For the CDR3, the DNA is TGTGCCAGCAGCGGGAAGGATACGCAGTATTTT. This gives the protein CASSGKDTQYF.

The V gene is TRBV29-1, the J gene TRBJ2-6; D is undetermined. Trimming left V 1 base short and J 0 bases short, with 4 bases between. The CDR3 has 14 amino acids. Germline assignment: CDR1 SQVTM and CDR2 ANQGSEA. Written as DNA, the CDR3 is TGCAGCGTTGAAGCCAGCTCTGGGGCCAACGTCCTGACTTTC. Translating gives CSVEASSGANVLTF.

This chain uses TRBV7-9 with TRBJ2-3, with D possibly called TRBD1 or TRBD2 (6 bases each). Trimming took off 10 bases at V and 0 bases at J, with 14 bases between the two ends. Germline V gene data show CDR1 as SEHNR and CDR2 as FQNEAQ (reference sequence). This CDR3 has 14 amino acids. CDR3 loop: CATRWGASTDTQYF. CDR3 sequence (DNA): TGTGCCACTCGATGGGGGGCTAGCACAGATACGCAGTATTTT.

The rearrangement joins TRBV27 to TRBJ2-2, with TRBD1 as a possible D gene (7 bases). V was clipped by 5 bases and J by 4 bases, with 14 bases between them. Germline V CDR1 and CDR2: MNHEY, SMNVEV (reference sequence). This CDR3 has 15 amino acids. CDR3 in amino acids: CASSVQGRSTGELFF. The CDR3 DNA reads as TGTGCCAGCAGTGTACAGGGGAGGAGCACCGGGGAGCTGTTTTTT.

The chain combines TRBV30 with TRBJ1-2; TRBD1 aligns across 9 bases. The CDR3 contains 14 residues. The V and J ends lost 1 base and 4 bases, in that order; junction bases with no gene match: 4. In germline, CDR1 is GTSNPN, CDR2 SVGIG (reference sequence). CDR3 in amino acids: CAWSEQGAGYGYTF. Written as DNA, the CDR3 is TGTGCCTGGAGTGAACAGGGGGCAGGCTATGGCTACACCTTC.

The rearrangement joins TRBV11-3 to TRBJ1-5; weak D call: TRBD1 (5 bases). The germline V gene has CDR1 SGHNT and CDR2 YENEEA. This CDR3 has 11 residues. The CDR3: CVGGENQPQHF. In DNA, the CDR3 is TGTGTTGGGGGGGAAAATCAGCCCCAGCATTTT.

V is TRBV27 and J is TRBJ2-7, with 11 bases fitting TRBD2. The V gene end was trimmed by 3 bases and the J gene end by 4 bases; junction bases not matched to a gene: 5. Looked up from germline, CDR1 is MNHEY and CDR2 is SMNVEV (reference sequence). The CDR3 is made up of 15 amino acids. CDR3 residues: CASSLSSGRKYEQYF. Written as DNA, the CDR3 is TGTGCCAGCAGTTTGTCTAGCGGGAGGAAATACGAGCAGTACTTC.

This chain connects TRBV5-1 to TRBJ2-2; D possibly corresponds to TRBD1 (5 bases). V lost 4 bases to trimming and J lost 2 bases, with 12 bases between them. The germline CDR1 and CDR2 sequences are SGHRS and YFSETQ. The CDR3 contains 15 residues. CDR3 bases: TGCGCCAGCAGCCACGGACACATTAACACCGGGGAGCTGTTTTTT. It yields the protein CASSHGHINTGELFF.

This chain joins TRBV25-1 and TRBJ1-2, with 9 positions matching TRBD1. Germline CDR1 reads MGHDK; CDR2 reads SYGVNS. This CDR3 is 16 amino acids long. V lost 3 bases, J lost 4 bases, and 9 bases stayed unmatched. The CDR3 region has the DNA TGTGCCAGCAGTGACCCGGACAGGGGCAAAGGCTATGGCTACACCTTC. The encoded protein is CASSDPDRGKGYGYTF.

The chain uses TRBV12-3 or TRBV12-4 and TRBJ1-1; D is unclear. V shed 5 bases and J shed 1 base, with 8 bases lying between them. The CDR3 covers 13 residues. The chain's CDR3 is CASSLNKNTEAFF. The DNA for the CDR3 is TGTGCCAGCAGTCTCAACAAGAACACTGAAGCTTTCTTT.

Here the CDR3 reads CASSLATGGHGYTF. In DNA, the CDR3 is TGTGCCAGCAGCTTAGCGACGGGGGGCCATGGCTACACCTTC. The V and J genes are TRBV7-9 and TRBJ1-2, with D maybe TRBD1 (6 bases). The germline V gene has CDR1 SEHNR and CDR2 FQNEAQ (reference sequence). The length of the CDR3 is 14 residues. V was cut by 0 bases and J by 6 bases, with 11 bases left in between.

CDR3 coding DNA: TGTGCCAGTAGTATCGGGGGAGGGGGCTACACCGGGGAGCTGTTTTTT. This translates into CASSIGGGGYTGELFF. The rearrangement joins TRBV19 to TRBJ2-2; D possibly matches TRBD1 or TRBD2 (7 bases each). Germline V gene data show CDR1 as LNHDA and CDR2 as SQIVND (reference sequence). V was pared by 3 bases and J by 3 bases, with 14 bases between. The CDR3 is made up of 16 amino acids.

CDR3 loop: CASSLLAGHNEQFF. In DNA form, the CDR3 reads TGTGCCAGCAGCCTACTAGCGGGACACAATGAGCAGTTCTTC. V and J are TRBV27 and TRBJ2-1; 10 bases are a match to TRBD2. The CDR3 length is 14 residues. CDR1 and CDR2 from the germline V gene are MNHEY and SMNVEV (reference sequence). J was trimmed by 5 bases and V by 6 bases; bases with no gene match: 4.

The gene calls are TRBV12-3 or TRBV12-4 and TRBJ2-2, with D perhaps matching TRBD1 (6 bases). The CDR3 is made up of 13 amino acids. V was pared by 6 bases and J by 5 bases, with 10 bases between. CDR3 coding DNA: TGTGCCAGCAGCCGAGGGGGAACCGGGGAGCTGTTTTTT. Its protein product is CASSRGGTGELFF.

This chain connects TRBV11-2 to TRBJ1-6; no reliable D call. The germline CDR1 and CDR2 sequences are SGHAT and FQNNGV. The CDR3 runs to 15 residues. V shed 2 bases and J shed 4 bases, with 9 bases lying between them. The CDR3 DNA follows: TGTGCCAGCAGCTTACAAGACACTTATAATTCACCCCTCCACTTT. The encoded protein is CASSLQDTYNSPLHF.

The DNA for the CDR3 is TGTGCCAGTAGTATAGCGGACGGATCTGGCTACACCTTC. This translates into CASSIADGSGYTF. V gene TRBV19 combines with J gene TRBJ1-2, with D hard to call. CDR1 is LNHDA and CDR2 is SQIVND in the germline V gene (reference sequence). The CDR3 has 13 amino acids. With 1 base removed from V and 7 bases from J, the gap between germline ends came to 10 bases.

J is TRBJ1-4 and V is TRBV12-1; TRBD1 is the table's D call, not checked against the DNA. TRBV12-1 is a listed pseudogene. The CDR3 extends over 16 amino acids. Here the CDR3 reads CASSVHRGRGNEKLFF. As DNA, the CDR3 is TGTGCCAGCAGCGTACACAGGGGGCGCGGGAATGAAAAACTGTTTTTT.

This chain connects TRBV25-1 to TRBJ2-6, with D possibly matching TRBD1 (6 bases). CDR3 length equals 17 residues. Germline CDR1 and CDR2: MGHDK and SYGVNS. V gave up 2 bases and J gave up 2 bases, with 13 bases separating them. CDR3 DNA sequence: TGTGCCAGCAGTGAACCAGGGGACCGCCCTGGGGCCAACGTCCTGACTTTC. It is translated as CASSEPGDRPGANVLTF.

The chain is built from TRBV7-2 and TRBJ1-2, with D unresolved. Germline V gives CDR1 SGHTA, CDR2 FQGNSA. The V end was cut by 1 base, the J end by 4 bases, with 7 bases between. The length of the CDR3 is 13 residues. Here the CDR3 reads CASSLDSSYGYTF. In DNA form, the CDR3 reads TGTGCCAGCAGCTTAGATTCCAGCTATGGCTACACCTTC.

This chain uses TRBV5-6 with TRBJ1-5, with D unclear. The CDR3 has 15 residues. Trimming took off 1 base at V and 0 bases at J, with 8 bases between the two ends. The V gene's germline CDR1 is SGHDT and CDR2 YYEEEE. The CDR3 loop is CASSLYGYSNQPQHF. The CDR3 DNA sequence: TGTGCCAGCAGCTTGTACGGTTATAGCAATCAGCCCCAGCATTTT.

The rearrangement uses TRBV29-1 and TRBJ1-5; D is perhaps TRBD1 (6 bases). Germline assignment: CDR1 SQVTM and CDR2 ANQGSEA. The CDR3 runs to 13 residues. Deletions cut 3 bases from V and 6 bases from J, with 12 bases between. CDR3: CSVDSGGGQPQHF. DNA for the CDR3: TGCAGCGTTGATTCGGGGGGCGGTCAGCCCCAGCATTTT.

The rearrangement joins TRBV5-6 to TRBJ1-2; perhaps TRBD1 as D (6 bases). The CDR3 consists of 14 residues. Deletions cut 4 bases from V and 8 bases from J, with 18 bases between. CDR1 and CDR2 from the germline V gene are SGHDT and YYEEEE. The CDR3 loop reads CASSSRQGGWGYTF. The DNA of the CDR3 is TGTGCCAGCAGCAGCCGACAAGGGGGTTGGGGCTACACCTTC.

V and J are TRBV28 and TRBJ2-5; weak D call: TRBD1 (5 bases). The CDR3 sequence is 12 residues long. Trimming removed 5 bases at V and 8 bases at J, with 12 bases between. The V gene's germline CDR1 is MDHEN and CDR2 SYDVKM. CDR3 coding DNA: TGTGCCAGCAGTCTAAGGGGCGGCACCCAGTACTTC. Encoded protein: CASSLRGGTQYF.

In its sample, this clone was seen once. The chain carries TRBV5-1 and TRBJ2-3; 8 bases fit TRBD2. Trimming removed 3 bases from V and 2 bases from J; junction bases left unmatched: 11. The CDR3 totals 17 residues. Germline CDR1 and CDR2: SGHRS and YFSETQ. The CDR3 spells CASSWDWAGGATDTQYF. Here the CDR3 DNA reads TGCGCCAGCAGCTGGGACTGGGCGGGGGGAGCCACAGATACGCAGTATTTT. Using reference TRBV5-1 and TRBJ2-3 for the parts outside the CDR3, the full variable domain is KAGVTQTPRYLIKTRGQQVTLSCSPISGHRSVSWYQQTPGQGLQFLFEYFSETQRNKGNFPGRFSGRQFSNSRSEMNVSTLELGDSALYLCASSWDWAGGATDTQYFGPGTRLTVL.

This sequence joins TRBV6-4 and TRBJ2-3, with D possibly matching TRBD2 (7 bases). The CDR3 consists of 18 residues. Germline lookup yields CDR1 MRHNA and CDR2 SNTAGT. V dropped 2 bases and J dropped 4 bases, with 22 bases sitting between them. CDR3 amino acids: CASSDQGSGGSPPDTQYF. The CDR3 DNA is TGTGCCAGCAGTGACCAGGGGTCTGGCGGGAGTCCCCCAGATACGCAGTATTTT.

V usage is TRBV11-2 and J usage is TRBJ2-3; the D gene is possibly TRBD1 (6 bases). Germline V gives CDR1 SGHAT, CDR2 FQNNGV. V was trimmed by 5 bases and J by 0 bases, leaving 9 bases between them. The CDR3 covers 14 residues. This chain's CDR3 is CASSNRVSTDTQYF. In DNA form, the CDR3 reads TGTGCCAGCAGCAACAGGGTCAGCACAGATACGCAGTATTTT.

The chain carries TRBV9 and TRBJ2-7, with 9 bases lining up with TRBD1. Losses at the gene ends were 0 bases for V and 4 bases for J; bases not matched to a gene: 2. There are 14 residues in the CDR3. CDR1 and CDR2 (germline): SGDLS, YYNGEE. The CDR3 protein is CASSVADRGYEQYF. CDR3 bases: TGTGCCAGCAGCGTAGCAGACAGGGGGTACGAGCAGTACTTC. The full variable domain, with the rest looked up from reference TRBV9 and TRBJ2-7, is DSGVTQTPKHLITATGQRVTLRCSPRSGDLSVYWYQQSLDQGLQFLIQYYNGEERAKGNILERFSAQQFPDLHSELNLSSLELGDSALYFCASSVADRGYEQYFGPGTRLTVT.